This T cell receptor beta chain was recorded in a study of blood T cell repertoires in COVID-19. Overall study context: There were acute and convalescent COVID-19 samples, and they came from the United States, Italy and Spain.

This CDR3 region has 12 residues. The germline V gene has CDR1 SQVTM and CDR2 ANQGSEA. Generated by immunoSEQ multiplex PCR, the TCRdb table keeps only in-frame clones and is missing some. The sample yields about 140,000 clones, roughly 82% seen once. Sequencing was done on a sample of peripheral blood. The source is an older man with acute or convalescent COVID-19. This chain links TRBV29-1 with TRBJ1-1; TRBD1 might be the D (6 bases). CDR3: CSAGQMNTEAFF. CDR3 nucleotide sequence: TGCAGTGCTGGACAGATGAACACTGAAGCTTTCTTT.